The rows below give T cell receptor beta chains drawn from one sample of a study of regulatory T cells in long-lasting Graves disease. Using its own MiXCR run on the multiplex PCR reads, TCRdb lists one record per CDR3 protein. The table shows just over 600,000 distinct CDR3 sequences, with roughly 15% occurring only once. The same sample was also studied in work on T cells in Graves' hyperthyroidism and ophthalmopathy.

The sequenced sample was peripheral blood mononuclear cells (PBMCs), obtained at new diagnosis, from a patient treated with antithyroid drugs. Receptors were obtained from a woman aged 25-40 years with Graves disease. Both conserved end residues are part of each CDR3. A D gene is named only where the DNA matches it firmly. Expanded clones get a size class; other rows say once, few or many, or leave the size out.

TRBV28	TRBJ1-2	few	NA	TGTGCCAGCATGGGAGCAGGGGAGGTTCGTGGCTACACCTTC	CASMGAGEVRGYTF
TRBV19	TRBJ2-1	NA	TRBD2	TGTGCCAGTAGCTATAGGACTAGCGGAGTCAATGAGCAGTTCTTC	CASSYRTSGVNEQFF
TRBV5-1	TRBJ2-1	many	TRBD2	TGCGCCAGCAGAGGGCTAGCGGGAGGGAATGAGCAGTTCTTC	CASRGLAGGNEQFF
TRBV6-1	TRBJ1-6	few	NA	TGTGCCAGCACCATTACAGGAAACTCCTATAATTCACCCCTCCACTTT	CASTITGNSYNSPLHF
TRBV4-1	TRBJ2-2	NA	TRBD1	TGCGCCAGCAGCCAGGGACAGGGGGAATTCTGGGAGCTGTTTTTT	CASSQGQGEFWELFF
TRBV20-1	TRBJ2-2	NA	TRBD1	TGCAGTGGCAAGCCGACAGGGTCCACCGGGGAGCTGTTTTTT	CSGKPTGSTGELFF
TRBV24-1	TRBJ2-2	many	TRBD1	TGTGCCACTGGGACAGGGTGGAACACCGGGGAGCTGTTTTTT	CATGTGWNTGELFF
TRBV2	TRBJ1-4	many	TRBD1	TGTGCCAGCAGGAGGGTACAGGGGGGAAAACTGTTTTTT	CASRRVQGGKLFF
TRBV6-1	TRBJ2-1	few	NA	TGTGCCAGCAGGTCCCGCGGATTGACCTACAATGAGCAGTTCTTC	CASRSRGLTYNEQFF
TRBV20-1	TRBJ1-4	many	NA	TGCAGTGCTAGAAGAAATGAAAAACTGTTTTTT	CSARRNEKLFF
TRBV19	TRBJ1-2	few	TRBD1	TGTGCCAGTAGTACCCGTTATGGACAGGCTCCTTATGGCTACACCTTC	CASSTRYGQAPYGYTF
TRBV10-2	TRBJ1-2	NA	NA	TGCGCCAGCAGAGCTTCGGACAGACGGGACTATGGCTACACCTTC	CASRASDRRDYGYTF
TRBV7-9	TRBJ1-1	many	NA	TGTGCCAGCAGCTCCAGCCAGGTCCACACTGAAGCTTTCTTT	CASSSSQVHTEAFF
TRBV20-1	TRBJ1-5	many	NA	TGCAGTGCTAGGAAGGGGTCTCAGCCCCAGCATTTT	CSARKGSQPQHF
TRBV10-1	TRBJ2-3	few	TRBD2	TGCGCCAGCAGTGAGGGGAAGCGGGGTTATAGCACAGATACGCAGTATTTT	CASSEGKRGYSTDTQYF
TRBV20-1	TRBJ2-2	few	NA	TGCAGTGCTATACACTTGGATCCTCTGTCCGGGGAGCTGTTTTTT	CSAIHLDPLSGELFF
TRBV7-9	TRBJ2-3	few	TRBD1	TGTGCCAGCAGCATCAGACAGGGCCTGAGGGCAGAATCTAGCACAGATACGCAGTATTTT	CASSIRQGLRAESSTDTQYF
TRBV7-2	TRBJ1-5	many	NA	TGTGCCAGCAGCTTAGACAGCAGAAATCAGCCCCAGCATTTT	CASSLDSRNQPQHF
TRBV7-3	TRBJ1-2	many	NA	TGTGCCAGCAGCCTAGACCGGACGGGGCGAGGGGGCTACACCTTC	CASSLDRTGRGGYTF
TRBV19	TRBJ1-1	many	NA	TGTGCCAGTGCCGTAACCGCGAACACTGAAGCTTTCTTT	CASAVTANTEAFF
TRBV19	TRBJ1-1	many	NA	TGTGCCAGTAGTAAATCCCCGTACATGAACACTGAAGCTTTCTTT	CASSKSPYMNTEAFF
TRBV29-1	TRBJ2-3	few	NA	TGCAGCGTTGATGACTTCACAGATACGCAGTATTTT	CSVDDFTDTQYF
TRBV7-3	TRBJ2-1	NA	TRBD2	TGTGCCAGCAGCTCGGGGGGAAGCCCCTACAATGAGCAGTTCTTC	CASSSGGSPYNEQFF
TRBV9	TRBJ2-4	NA	NA	TGTGCCAGCAGCGGCACGGCAGGGGAGGACATTCAGTACTTC	CASSGTAGEDIQYF
TRBV19	TRBJ2-1	many	NA	TGTGCCGTACGTCGGGAATCCTACAATGAGCAGTTCTTC	CAVRRESYNEQFF
TRBV5-1	TRBJ2-3	many	TRBD2	TGCGCCAGCAGCCCCGGGACTAGCGGGAGTCTTGATACGCAGTATTTT	CASSPGTSGSLDTQYF
TRBV5-1	TRBJ2-7	many	TRBD1	TGCGCCAGCAGCGACGGGACAGAAGACTACGAGCAGTACTTC	CASSDGTEDYEQYF
TRBV3-1	TRBJ2-1	NA	NA	TGTGCCAGCAGCCGGCGGACAGCCCCTATGAGGGGCAATGAGCAGTTCTTC	CASSRRTAPMRGNEQFF
TRBV6-1	TRBJ2-3	NA	TRBD2	TGTGCCAGCACCCGGAGTAGCGGGAACACAGATACGCAGTATTTT	CASTRSSGNTDTQYF
TRBV13	TRBJ1-3	few	TRBD1	TGTGCCAGCAGAGGGGGCGGAGGTGGAAACACCATATATTTT	CASRGGGGGNTIYF
TRBV19	TRBJ2-4	NA	NA	TGTGCCAGTAGTGTAGGCATTGGGTACATTCAGTACTTC	CASSVGIGYIQYF
TRBV29-1	TRBJ2-2	NA	TRBD2	TGCAGCGCCCAGACGACTAGCGGGACCCTGAACACCGGGGAGCTGTTTTTT	CSAQTTSGTLNTGELFF
TRBV6-5	TRBJ1-3	many	NA	TGTGCCAGCTGTTCAGATGGAAACACCATATATTTT	CASCSDGNTIYF
TRBV20-1	TRBJ2-1	many	TRBD2	TGCAGTACTCCAACGGGAGGTAGGACTGAGCAGTTCTTC	CSTPTGGRTEQFF
TRBV29-1	TRBJ2-6	many	NA	TGCAGCGTGGAAGTTTCTGGGGCCAACGTCCTGACTTTC	CSVEVSGANVLTF
TRBV9	TRBJ2-5	few	TRBD2	TGTGCCAGCAGCGGACGACTAGCGGGAACCCAAGAGACCCAGTACTTC	CASSGRLAGTQETQYF
TRBV27	TRBJ1-1	many	TRBD1	TGTGCCAGCAGTACAACCGGGACAGCCCTCACTGAAGCTTTCTTT	CASSTTGTALTEAFF
TRBV6-1	TRBJ2-3	few	TRBD2	TGTGCCAGCAGAGAGGCTAGCGGGCGTGTTGTTACGCAGTATTTT	CASREASGRVVTQYF
TRBV5-1	TRBJ2-5	NA	TRBD2	TGCGCCAGCAGCCCGGGCGCGGGAGGGCCCTGGCAAGAGACCCAGTACTTC	CASSPGAGGPWQETQYF
TRBV27	TRBJ1-2	few	NA	TGTGCCAGCAGTTTGGCGCTCGGGGGCAGTCGGGGGGGCTACACCTTC	CASSLALGGSRGGYTF
TRBV27	TRBJ1-4	many	NA	TGTGCCAGCAGCCCCAGCGTGAGGCTGGGTGAAAAACTGTTTTTT	CASSPSVRLGEKLFF
TRBV28	TRBJ1-5	few	TRBD1	TGTGCCAGCAGCCTACAGGGGAGGCAGCCCCAGCATTTT	CASSLQGRQPQHF
TRBV28	TRBJ2-3	NA	NA	TGTGCCAGCAGTTTGCTAACAGATATGCAGTATTTT	CASSLLTDMQYF
TRBV19	TRBJ2-1	NA	NA	TGTGCCAGTAGCCCTCAGGGACAAGTATACAATGAGCAGTTCTTC	CASSPQGQVYNEQFF
TRBV7-8	TRBJ2-6	NA	TRBD2	TGTGCCAGCAGCCGGGGCGGGGGACCTGGGGCCAACGTCCTGGCTTTC	CASSRGGGPGANVLAF
TRBV28	TRBJ1-2	many	TRBD1	TGTGCCAGCAGTTCCCGGGACAGTCGTGGCTACACCTTC	CASSSRDSRGYTF
TRBV6-5	TRBJ1-2	many	NA	TGTGCCAGCAGTTACTTACAGGAGGATGGCTACACCTTC	CASSYLQEDGYTF
TRBV28	TRBJ1-2	many	NA	TGTGCCAGCAGTTTAGAGGGGGAGTTGGGCTACTACACCTTC	CASSLEGELGYYTF
TRBV28	TRBJ1-2	NA	TRBD1	TGTGCCAGCAGGCGGACAGGTGGGCATGGCTACACCTTC	CASRRTGGHGYTF
TRBV11-2	TRBJ2-4	NA	NA	TGTGCCAGCAGCTTAGGTGGAAAGAGGGACATTCAGTACTTC	CASSLGGKRDIQYF
TRBV27	TRBJ1-5	few	NA	TGTGCCAGCAGTTCGCGATTTGGCCGGCAGCCCCAGCATTTT	CASSSRFGRQPQHF
TRBV7-9	TRBJ1-1	NA	NA	TGTGCCAGCAGCTTAGATGGGGGAACGGGTGAAGCTTTCTTT	CASSLDGGTGEAFF
TRBV29-1	TRBJ1-5	few	NA	TGCAGCGCCGTAGCTGGGAGCAATCAGCCCCAGCATTTT	CSAVAGSNQPQHF
TRBV12-3/TRBV12-4	TRBJ1-2	many	NA	TGTGCCAGCAGTTTAGCGGCAGCAATTAACTATGGCTACACCTTC	CASSLAAAINYGYTF
TRBV7-6	TRBJ2-5	few	NA	TGTGCCAGCAGCCTTAGGATTCAAGAGACCCAGTACTTC	CASSLRIQETQYF